This T cell receptor beta chain was retrieved from a study of T cell changes during pregnancy in multiple sclerosis. CDR3 length: 14 amino acids. Germline-derived CDR1 and CDR2 are SNHLY and FYNNEI. The V segment lost 6 bases and the J segment 8 bases; nucleotides outside the gene matches: 11. Sequencing used immunoSEQ multiplex PCR; TCRdb keeps in-frame clones, though not all of them. The repertoire consists of over 40,000 clones, with around 90% occurring once and the leading ten covering 0.27%. The TCR comes from a female donor with multiple sclerosis, enrolled in a pregnancy study. The rearrangement links TRBV2 to TRBJ1-2; 8 positions match TRBD1. Sequenced here: CD4+ T cells from peripheral blood mononuclear cells, sampled in the second trimester of pregnancy. The CDR3 here is CASRSLQGAGGYTF. The CDR3 bases are TGTGCCAGCAGGTCCCTCCAGGGGGCAGGGGGCTACACCTTC.